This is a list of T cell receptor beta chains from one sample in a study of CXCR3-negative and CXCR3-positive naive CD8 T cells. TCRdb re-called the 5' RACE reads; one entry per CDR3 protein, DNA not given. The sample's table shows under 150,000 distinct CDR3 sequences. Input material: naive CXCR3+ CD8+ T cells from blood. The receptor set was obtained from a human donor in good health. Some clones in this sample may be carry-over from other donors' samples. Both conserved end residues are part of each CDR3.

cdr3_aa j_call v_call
CASSLGAGTEAFF TRBJ1-1 TRBV7-2
CASSMGSYNEQFF TRBJ2-1 TRBV19
CASSLWVGEQETQYF TRBJ2-5 TRBV28
CASSQDRLMNTEAFF TRBJ1-1 TRBV4-3
CASSLQGFDTEAFF TRBJ1-1 TRBV7-9
CSVDPEGGYNEQFF TRBJ2-1 TRBV29-1
CASRDGRNYEQYF TRBJ2-7 TRBV6-5
CASSQGRDVRSYEQHF TRBJ2-7 TRBV4-3
CASSKEGEENRWNYTF TRBJ1-2 TRBV21-1
CASSDTGPGNTIYF TRBJ1-3 TRBV9
CASSLDPQGSGYGYTF TRBJ1-2 TRBV7-9
CASSNSPSGRPYEQYF TRBJ2-7 TRBV6-5
CASSWGTGDTQYF TRBJ2-3 TRBV7-2
CSVLGTGNGQPQHF TRBJ1-5 TRBV29-1
CASSESSQGMNTEAFF TRBJ1-1 TRBV10-1
CASSRGLIDTQYF TRBJ2-3 TRBV19
CASSFPRATDPGANVLTF TRBJ2-6 TRBV7-9
CASSQYAVSYNEQFF TRBJ2-1 TRBV14
CASSLFVGYEQYF TRBJ2-7 TRBV28
CASSDSRHPGGEPQHF TRBJ1-5 TRBV6-4
CASSEPGTSNSPLHF TRBJ1-6 TRBV6-1
CASSESGGRMNTEAFF TRBJ1-1 TRBV2
CASSYSIVPGVDGYTF TRBJ1-2 TRBV6-2/TRBV6-3
CASSQASGEQYF TRBJ2-7 TRBV4-1
CASSPGAVDGYTF TRBJ1-2 TRBV19
CASSEIGLVSGNTIYF TRBJ1-3 TRBV10-2
CSARGGTPTYEQYF TRBJ2-7 TRBV20-1
CASSALGGESTEAFF TRBJ1-1 TRBV7-2
CASSPGGQGEQYF TRBJ2-7 TRBV7-9
CASSHAGGGYGYTF TRBJ1-2 TRBV3-1